The 22 T cell receptor beta chains below come from one sample, sequenced in a study of blood T cell repertoires in COVID-19. Method: immunoSEQ multiplex PCR; TCRdb's copy keeps in-frame clones and lacks some. This table holds 25,000 to 35,000 clones, 86% found once. The source material was peripheral blood. The receptors shown here come from a human donor with active COVID-19. The donor label of this sample is uncertain.

This rearrangement joins TRBV28 to TRBJ2-7, with a weak D call TRBD2 (5 bases). With 5 bases removed from V and 7 bases from J, the gap between germline ends came to 12 bases. This CDR3 contains 12 residues. Per germline, CDR1 MDHEN and CDR2 SYDVKM. The CDR3 DNA follows: TGTGCCAGCAGTACTAACACGGGGGAGCAGTACTTC. It is translated as CASSTNTGEQYF.

This chain connects TRBV7-9 to TRBJ1-6; 9 nucleotides match TRBD1. In germline, CDR1 is SEHNR, CDR2 FQNEAQ (reference sequence). The CDR3 is made up of 14 amino acids. Unmatched junction bases numbered 5, after V lost 5 bases and J lost 9 bases. The CDR3 DNA reads as TGTGCCAGCAGCGTGGGACAGGGAGTTTCACCCCTCCACTTT. Protein: CASSVGQGVSPLHF.

The genes are TRBV30 and TRBJ2-5; D is perhaps TRBD1 (5 bases). Germline V gives CDR1 GTSNPN, CDR2 SVGIG (reference sequence). There are 12 residues in the CDR3. V shed 0 bases and J shed 4 bases, with 6 bases lying between them. CDR3: CAWSVDRETQYF. The CDR3 DNA reads TGTGCCTGGAGTGTAGACAGAGAGACCCAGTACTTC.

The chain uses TRBV9 and TRBJ2-2; 10 bases align to TRBD2. The V segment lost 3 bases and the J segment 8 bases; nucleotides outside the gene matches: 7. This CDR3 contains 15 residues. The germline CDR1 and CDR2 sequences are SGDLS and YYNGEE. Here the CDR3 DNA reads TGTGCCAGCAGCGGTAGCGGGGGGCTTTTGGGGGAGCTGTTTTTT. Protein: CASSGSGGLLGELFF.

In its sample, this clone was seen once. This chain links TRBV7-9 with TRBJ1-2, with D perhaps TRBD1 (5 bases). The CDR3 sequence is 17 residues long. With 5 bases removed from V and 0 bases from J, the gap between germline ends came to 19 bases. Germline values: CDR1 SEHNR, CDR2 FQNEAQ (reference sequence). CDR3 in amino acids: CASSPGGGTFANYGYTF. The CDR3 DNA reads TGTGCCAGCAGCCCGGGGGGAGGCACCTTTGCTAACTATGGCTACACCTTC.

The chain employs TRBV11-2 and TRBJ1-1; 9 bases line up with TRBD1. The trim removed 5 bases at V and 4 bases at J, leaving 8 bases unmatched. CDR1 is SGHAT and CDR2 is FQNNGV in the germline V gene. The CDR3 spans 15 residues. The CDR3 spells CASSTRMTGGTEAFF. Written as DNA, the CDR3 is TGTGCCAGCAGCACGCGTATGACAGGGGGCACTGAAGCTTTCTTT.

The genes are TRBV5-1 and TRBJ2-3; 12 nucleotides match TRBD2. V was clipped by 1 base and J by 3 bases; unmatched bases: 3. CDR3 size: 16 residues. Germline assignment: CDR1 SGHRS and CDR2 YFSETQ. The CDR3 nucleotides read TGCGCCAGCAGCTTGACGCTAGCGGGAGGGACAGATACGCAGTATTTT. This encodes CASSLTLAGGTDTQYF.

The rearrangement joins TRBV5-6 to TRBJ1-1; 8 bases are shared with TRBD1. This CDR3 is 15 amino acids long. Germline V gives CDR1 SGHDT, CDR2 YYEEEE. Unmatched junction bases numbered 5, after V lost 3 bases and J lost 1 base. This CDR3 reads CASSWGTGKNTEAFF. The CDR3 nucleotides are TGTGCCAGCAGCTGGGGGACAGGCAAGAACACTGAAGCTTTCTTT.

The V and J genes are TRBV2 and TRBJ1-1; D might be TRBD1 (5 bases). CDR1 is SNHLY and CDR2 is FYNNEI in the germline V gene. There are 13 residues in the CDR3. Trimming left V 0 bases short and J 5 bases short, with 7 bases between. CDR3 nucleotides: TGTGCCAGCAGTGAAGCGCGGGGGACTGAAGCTTTCTTT. Its protein is CASSEARGTEAFF. Full variable domain (rest looked up from reference TRBV2 and TRBJ1-1): EPEVTQTPSHQVTQMGQEVILRCVPISNHLYFYWYRQILGQKVEFLVSFYNNEISEKSEIFDDQFSVERPDGSNFTLKIRSTKLEDSAMYFCASSEARGTEAFFGQGTRLTVV.

In this sample, this clone turned up a few times. The chain recombines TRBV6-2 or TRBV6-3 with TRBJ2-2; 8 bases are shared with TRBD2. CDR1 is MNHEY, CDR2 SVGEGT, per germline. V lost 1 base and J lost 0; bases outside the gene matches: 4. This CDR3 is 17 amino acids long. The CDR3 here is CASSYFISGTNTGELFF. DNA for the CDR3: TGTGCCAGCAGTTACTTTATTAGCGGGACGAACACCGGGGAGCTGTTTTTT.

The chain joins TRBV11-3 to TRBJ2-7; 9 nucleotides align to TRBD1. CDR1 and CDR2 from the germline V gene are SGHNT and YENEEA. The V and J ends lost 1 base and 3 bases, in that order; junction bases with no gene match: 4. This CDR3 has 15 residues. CDR3 nucleotide sequence: TGTGCCAGCAGCTTAGTCGGGACAGGGCTCTACGAGCAGTACTTC. It codes for CASSLVGTGLYEQYF.

The genes are TRBV9 and TRBJ2-2, with D hard to call. The germline CDR1 and CDR2 sequences are SGDLS and YYNGEE. Trimming pared 0 bases from V and 7 bases from J, leaving 13 bases between. The CDR3 extends over 15 amino acids. The CDR3 region has the DNA TGTGCCAGCAGCGTAGTTCAGATTCCCAACGGGGAGCTGTTTTTT. Protein product: CASSVVQIPNGELFF.

This chain uses TRBV4-3 with TRBJ2-3, with 8 bases lining up with TRBD2. The CDR3 loop spans 16 amino acids. The V gene end was trimmed by 0 bases and the J gene end by 0 bases; junction bases not matched to a gene: 2. Looked up from germline, CDR1 is LGHNA and CDR2 is YSLEER. The CDR3 here is CASSQETSGSTDTQYF. DNA of the CDR3: TGCGCCAGCAGCCAAGAAACTAGCGGAAGCACAGATACGCAGTATTTT.

The chain is built from TRBV7-9 and TRBJ1-1; the D gene is possibly TRBD1 (6 bases). This CDR3 contains 14 residues. The V gene's germline CDR1 is SEHNR and CDR2 FQNEAQ (reference sequence). V was shortened by 1 base and J by 6 bases, with 12 bases between the two germline ends. The CDR3 sequence: CASSLGTENAEAFF. CDR3 nucleotides: TGTGCCAGCAGCTTAGGGACAGAAAACGCTGAAGCTTTCTTT.

This chain uses TRBV2 with TRBJ2-5; 7 bases line up with TRBD2. V lost 3 bases to trimming and J lost 5 bases; unmatched junction nucleotides: 3. The CDR3 runs to 13 residues. Germline CDR1 reads SNHLY; CDR2 reads FYNNEI. CDR3 region: CASSDGGRETQYF. The CDR3 bases are TGTGCCAGCAGTGACGGGGGGAGGGAGACCCAGTACTTC.

The genes are TRBV5-4 and TRBJ2-2; the D gene is possibly TRBD2 (6 bases). Germline values: CDR1 SGHNT, CDR2 YYREEE (reference sequence). The CDR3 is 14 amino acids. The V gene lost 7 bases and the J gene lost 3 bases, with 13 bases spanning the gap. The CDR3 protein is CASGPGLDTGELFF. The CDR3 bases are TGTGCCAGCGGACCGGGACTGGACACCGGGGAGCTGTTTTTT. The entire variable domain, with the rest obtained from reference TRBV5-4 and TRBJ2-2, is as follows: ETGVTQSPTHLIKTRGQQVTLRCSSQSGHNTVSWYQQALGQGPQFIFQYYREEENGRGNFPPRFSGLQFPNYSSELNVNALELDDSALYLCASGPGLDTGELFFGEGSRLTVL.

The chain joins TRBV19 to TRBJ2-5, with D perhaps TRBD1 (6 bases). Germline V lookup: CDR1 LNHDA, CDR2 SQIVND (reference sequence). Trimming took 6 bases from V and 4 from J, leaving 15 bases between them. The CDR3 sequence is 14 residues long. In nucleotides, the CDR3 is TGTGCCAGTAGAAGTACAGGGAGAGGAGAGACCCAGTACTTC. Translating gives CASRSTGRGETQYF. The full variable domain, rest sourced from reference TRBV19 and TRBJ2-5, is DGGITQSPKYLFRKEGQNVTLSCEQNLNHDAMYWYRQDPGQGLRLIYYSQIVNDFQKGDIAEGYSVSREKKESFPLTVTSAQKNPTAFYLCASRSTGRGETQYFGPGTRLLVL.

The genes are TRBV29-1 and TRBJ2-5; 7 nucleotides agree with TRBD1. Trimming at V came to 1 base and at J to 4 bases, leaving 9 bases not matched to a gene. This CDR3 is 15 amino acids long. Germline V CDR1 and CDR2: SQVTM, ANQGSEA. CDR3 DNA: TGCAGCGTTGAAGCGGCACAGGGGTTGGGAGAGACCCAGTACTTC. Its translation: CSVEAAQGLGETQYF. Full variable domain (remainder filled in from reference TRBV29-1 and TRBJ2-5): SAVISQKPSRDICQRGTSLTIQCQVDSQVTMMFWYRQQPGQSLTLIATANQGSEATYESGFVIDKFPISRPNLTFSTLTVSNMSPEDSSIYLCSVEAAQGLGETQYFGPGTRLLVL.

Regarding this clone: Compared with germline, one end of the junction differs, possibly owing to a read error. This rearrangement joins TRBV7-7 to TRBJ2-6; TRBD1 matches at 7 bases. This CDR3 is 16 amino acids long. Germline V lookup: CDR1 SSHAT, CDR2 FNYEAQ (reference sequence). The CDR3 reads CASSPDDRVWANVLTF. The DNA of the CDR3 is TGTGCTAGCAGCCCGGACGACAGGGTTTGGGCCAACGTCCTGACTTTC. Full variable domain (rest looked up from reference TRBV7-7 and TRBJ2-6): GAGVSQSPRYKVTKRGQDVTLRCDPISSHATLYWYQQALGQGPEFLTYFNYEAQPDKSGLPSDRFSAERPEGSISTLTIQRTEQRDSAMYRCASSPDDRVWANVLTFGAGSRLTVL.

The gene calls are TRBV4-1 and TRBJ2-3; a weak D match, TRBD2 (5 bases). V was cut by 4 bases and J by 0 bases, with 14 bases left in between. This CDR3 spans 16 amino acids. Looked up from germline, CDR1 is MGHRA and CDR2 is YSYEKL. The CDR3 DNA follows: TGCGCCAGCAGCCGAGACTATACCGTTAGCACAGATACGCAGTATTTT. Encoded protein: CASSRDYTVSTDTQYF.

V is TRBV23-1 and J is TRBJ1-2, with 7 bases fitting TRBD1. TRBV23-1 is sorted into the ORF group, with uncertain function. J lost 2 bases, V lost 4 bases, and 16 bases had no gene match. The CDR3 covers 18 residues. The CDR3 DNA reads TGCGCCAGCAGTCTCCGGGGTTGGACAGGACCGACGAACTATGGCTACACCTTC. As protein: CASSLRGWTGPTNYGYTF.

The CDR3 loop reads CASSYSTGVGNSPLHF. As DNA, the CDR3 is TGTGCCAGCAGTTACTCGACAGGGGTGGGTAATTCACCCCTCCACTTT. The chain recombines TRBV6-5 with TRBJ1-6, with TRBD1 matching 8 bases. J gave up 6 bases and V 0 bases, and 4 bases lay outside the gene matches. The CDR3 totals 16 residues. CDR1 and CDR2 from the germline V gene are MNHEY and SVGAGI.